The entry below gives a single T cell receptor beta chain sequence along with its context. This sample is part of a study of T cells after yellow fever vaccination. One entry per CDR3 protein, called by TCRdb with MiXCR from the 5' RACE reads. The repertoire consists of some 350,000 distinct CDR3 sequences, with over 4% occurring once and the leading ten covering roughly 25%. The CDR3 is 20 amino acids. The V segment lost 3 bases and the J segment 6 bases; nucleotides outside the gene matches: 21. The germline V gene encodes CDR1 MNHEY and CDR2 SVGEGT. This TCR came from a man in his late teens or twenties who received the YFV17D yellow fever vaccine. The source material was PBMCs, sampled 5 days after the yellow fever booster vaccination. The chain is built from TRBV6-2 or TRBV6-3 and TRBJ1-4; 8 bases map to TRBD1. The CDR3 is CASSYFESTSRDRRYEKLFF. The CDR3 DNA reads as TGTGCCAGCAGTTATTTTGAGTCGACTTCGCGGGACAGGCGTTATGAAAAACTGTTTTTT.